This T cell receptor (beta chain) was captured by sequencing in a study of vaccination and CD4 T cells after COVID-19. Details on this clonotype: The antigen is not known.

Treatment noted: roughly 11-day PBMC culture with coronavirus spike peptide pools or control peptides (ViraFEST assay). The unexposed donor's CD4+ T cells were collected before the COVID-19 pandemic (2011-2018). Trimming took 3 bases from V and 0 from J; bases not matched to a gene: 1. The CDR3 runs to 15 residues. Germline lookup yields CDR1 SGHNT and CDR2 YENEEA. With the Oncomine TCR Beta short-read assay, DNA from cultured CD4+ T cells was sequenced. TCRdb fed the PCR reads into MiXCR, producing one record per CDR3 protein. Of several thousand distinct CDR3 sequences detected, approximately 48% appear once; the ten largest clones hold around 22%.

The rearrangement uses TRBV11-3 and TRBJ2-2; 7 bases match TRBD1. The origin of this receptor is a human donor in good health. The material sequenced was CD4+ T cells from blood, cultured in vitro. CDR3 amino acids: CASSLGQTNTGELFF. The CDR3 DNA is TGTGCCAGCAGCTTGGGACAGACGAACACCGGGGAGCTGTTTTTT.